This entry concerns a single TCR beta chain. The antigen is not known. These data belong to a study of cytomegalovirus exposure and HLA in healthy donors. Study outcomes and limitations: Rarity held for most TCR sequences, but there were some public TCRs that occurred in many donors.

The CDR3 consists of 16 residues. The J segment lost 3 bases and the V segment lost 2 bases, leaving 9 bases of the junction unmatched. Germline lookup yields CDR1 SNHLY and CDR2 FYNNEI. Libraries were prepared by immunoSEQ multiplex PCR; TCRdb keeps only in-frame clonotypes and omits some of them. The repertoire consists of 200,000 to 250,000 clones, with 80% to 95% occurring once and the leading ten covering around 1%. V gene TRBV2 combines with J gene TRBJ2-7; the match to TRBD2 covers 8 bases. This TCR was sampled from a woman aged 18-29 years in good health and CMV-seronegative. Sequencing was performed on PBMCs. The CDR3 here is CASSEPAGTSVYEQYF. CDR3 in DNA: TGTGCCAGCAGTGAACCCGCCGGGACTAGTGTCTACGAGCAGTACTTC.